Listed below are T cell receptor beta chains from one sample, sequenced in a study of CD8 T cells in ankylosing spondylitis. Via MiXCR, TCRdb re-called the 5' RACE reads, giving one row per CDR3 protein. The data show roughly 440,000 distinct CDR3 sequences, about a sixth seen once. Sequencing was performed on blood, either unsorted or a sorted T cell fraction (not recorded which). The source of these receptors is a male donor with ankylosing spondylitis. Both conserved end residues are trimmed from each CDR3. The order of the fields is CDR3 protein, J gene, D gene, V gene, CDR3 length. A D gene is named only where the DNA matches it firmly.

CDR3aa: ASSLSPEGARTEAF
j_gene: TRBJ1-1
d_gene: TRBD1
v_gene: TRBV27
len: 14

CDR3aa: SAQTSGVNQPQH
j_gene: TRBJ1-5
d_gene: .
v_gene: TRBV20-1
len: 12

CDR3aa: SARAIEQY
j_gene: TRBJ2-7
d_gene: .
v_gene: TRBV20-1
len: 8

CDR3aa: ASILQGAGADTQY
j_gene: TRBJ2-3
d_gene: TRBD1
v_gene: TRBV2
len: 13

CDR3aa: ASSFFLGTQY
j_gene: TRBJ2-3
d_gene: .
v_gene: TRBV12-3/TRBV12-4
len: 10

CDR3aa: ASSPGLAGGTTGELF
j_gene: TRBJ2-2
d_gene: TRBD2
v_gene: TRBV5-5
len: 15

CDR3aa: AISASPGTGVTEAF
j_gene: TRBJ1-1
d_gene: TRBD1
v_gene: TRBV10-3
len: 14

CDR3aa: SVDAGVSQETQY
j_gene: TRBJ2-5
d_gene: .
v_gene: TRBV29-1
len: 12

CDR3aa: SARGGSVYEQY
j_gene: TRBJ2-7
d_gene: .
v_gene: TRBV20-1
len: 11

CDR3aa: ASPGDRNNSPLH
j_gene: TRBJ1-6
d_gene: .
v_gene: TRBV30
len: 12

CDR3aa: RGGGLSYNEQF
j_gene: TRBJ2-1
d_gene: TRBD2
v_gene: TRBV29-1
len: 11

CDR3aa: ASSLGHLNQPQH
j_gene: TRBJ1-5
d_gene: .
v_gene: TRBV27
len: 12

CDR3aa: ASSLVGQRKTQY
j_gene: TRBJ2-5
d_gene: .
v_gene: TRBV11-2
len: 12

CDR3aa: ASSHHQETQY
j_gene: TRBJ2-5
d_gene: .
v_gene: TRBV7-6
len: 10